This T cell receptor beta chain was documented in a study of pediatric ulcerative colitis. About the research overall: Over five patients showed pancolitis and two showed left-sided colitis. Study-wide points: Rectal pinch biopsies may include blood-derived T cells. Ulcerative colitis patients shared more blood-rectal clones than controls.

In germline, CDR1 is MDHEN, CDR2 SYDVKM. V lost 5 bases and J lost 4, with 20 bases in between. The CDR3 totals 16 residues. The rectum was sampled with one to two pinch biopsies at colonoscopy. Produced via immunoSEQ multiplex PCR; TCRdb's table is partial and in-frame only. The table records about 40,000 clones, about 81% of them present only once. This clone appeared a few times. Its antigen is as yet unknown. This receptor was taken from a boy younger than 18 with severe ulcerative colitis. The V gene is TRBV28, the J gene TRBJ1-2; D is perhaps TRBD1 (5 bases). Sequences were obtained from gut tissue. CDR3 loop: CASSPGWRVRVYGYTF. The CDR3 bases are TGTGCCAGCAGTCCAGGGTGGCGGGTGCGGGTCTATGGCTACACCTTC.